The rows below give T cell receptor beta chains drawn from one sample of a study of identical twins. TCRdb ran MiXCR on the 5' RACE reads and lists one entry per CDR3 protein. The data contain 500,000 to 600,000 distinct CDR3 sequences, roughly a fifth of them singletons. This sample was shared with a second study, whose subject was T cells expressing NK-cell markers.

The sequenced material came from CD4+ T cells sorted from blood. Receptors were obtained from a woman aged 18-29 years in good health. Both conserved end residues are part of each CDR3. The D gene is left open where the match is weak. Size is omitted from some rows. Given values are once, few, many or a class for expanded clones.

D gene | clone size | J gene | V gene | CDR3 length | CDR3 protein | CDR3 DNA
TRBD2 | . | TRBJ2-7 | TRBV3-1 | 15 | CASSGLAGESYEQYF | TGTGCCAGCAGCGGACTAGCGGGAGAATCGTACGAGCAGTACTTC
. | few | TRBJ1-2 | TRBV20-1 | 12 | CSASGGPYGYTF | TGCAGTGCTAGCGGGGGGCCCTATGGCTACACCTTC
. | . | TRBJ2-2 | TRBV5-1 | 12 | CASSLYSGELFF | TGCGCCAGCAGCTTGTATTCCGGGGAGCTGTTTTTT
. | . | TRBJ1-5 | TRBV28 | 14 | CASSPGYGPQPQHF | TGTGCCAGCAGTCCTGGTTATGGCCCTCAGCCCCAGCATTTT
TRBD1 | many | TRBJ1-2 | TRBV12-3/TRBV12-4 | 14 | CASRRQTGDYGYTF | TGTGCCAGCAGGCGCCAGACAGGGGACTATGGCTACACCTTC
. | many | TRBJ2-1 | TRBV20-1 | 15 | CSARDLAGHYNEQFF | TGCAGTGCTAGAGATCTTGCGGGTCACTACAATGAGCAGTTCTTC
. | few | TRBJ2-1 | TRBV7-3 | 16 | CASSLRFGSGYNEQFF | TGTGCCAGCAGCTTAAGGTTCGGGTCTGGGTACAATGAGCAGTTCTTC
. | few | TRBJ1-3 | TRBV15 | 17 | CATSRDPPGNSGNTIYF | TGTGCCACCAGCAGAGACCCCCCAGGGAACTCCGGAAACACCATATATTTT
. | once | TRBJ2-3 | TRBV7-9 | 14 | CASSLAGSQDTQYF | TGTGCCAGCAGCTTAGCGGGTTCGCAAGATACGCAGTATTTT
. | few | TRBJ2-5 | TRBV20-1 | 13 | CSASRSSKETQYF | TGCAGTGCTAGTAGGTCTAGTAAAGAGACCCAGTACTTC
. | . | TRBJ1-5 | TRBV12-3/TRBV12-4 | 15 | CASTAQGTSNQPQHF | TGTGCCAGCACCGCACAGGGCACTAGCAATCAGCCCCAGCATTTT
TRBD2 | few | TRBJ2-3 | TRBV10-3 | 15 | CAISPPSGRTDTQYF | TGTGCCATCAGCCCCCCCAGCGGGAGAACAGATACGCAGTATTTT
. | once | TRBJ1-2 | TRBV7-9 | 13 | CASSHNRYYGYTF | TGTGCCAGCAGCCACAACCGGTACTATGGCTACACCTTC
TRBD1 | . | TRBJ1-5 | TRBV10-3 | 15 | CAISPTGSDNQPQHF | TGTGCCATCAGTCCGACAGGGAGTGACAATCAGCCCCAGCATTTT
TRBD1 | few | TRBJ1-6 | TRBV5-1 | 16 | CASSFSPGQGNSPLHF | TGCGCCAGCAGCTTTTCCCCGGGACAGGGGAATTCACCCCTCCACTTT
. | many | TRBJ2-3 | TRBV7-9 | 14 | CASSPGGSTDTQYF | TGTGCCAGCAGCCCCGGCGGCAGCACAGATACGCAGTATTTT
. | few | TRBJ2-3 | TRBV12-3/TRBV12-4 | 12 | CASSSRGGTQYF | TGTGCCAGCAGTTCCCGGGGTGGGACGCAGTATTTT
. | . | TRBJ2-7 | TRBV27 | 15 | CASSPRTIQGYEQYF | TGTGCCAGCAGCCCAAGGACTATTCAGGGCTACGAGCAGTACTTC
TRBD1 | . | TRBJ1-2 | TRBV27 | 13 | CASTPRGGFGYTF | TGTGCCAGCACCCCCAGGGGGGGATTCGGCTACACCTTC
. | few | TRBJ1-5 | TRBV6-1 | 11 | CASSERQPQHF | TGTGCCAGCAGCGAGAGACAGCCCCAGCATTTT
. | . | TRBJ2-2 | TRBV10-1 | 15 | CASSESTSKVGELFF | TGCGCCAGCAGTGAGTCGACTAGTAAGGTCGGGGAGCTGTTTTTT
. | . | TRBJ2-7 | TRBV7-2 | 13 | CASSFLGPYEQYF | TGTGCCAGCAGCTTTCTGGGACCCTACGAGCAGTACTTC
. | . | TRBJ1-1 | TRBV20-1 | 14 | CSARDRLGHTEAFF | TGCAGTGCTAGAGACCGGTTGGGGCACACTGAAGCTTTCTTT
TRBD1 | few | TRBJ1-5 | TRBV5-1 | 14 | CASSVTGSEQPQHF | TGCGCCAGCAGCGTGACAGGGTCGGAGCAGCCCCAGCATTTT
TRBD1 | . | TRBJ2-7 | TRBV5-6 | 14 | CASGRDSNSYEQYF | TGTGCCAGCGGCCGGGACAGCAACTCCTACGAGCAGTACTTC
TRBD2 | . | TRBJ2-3 | TRBV20-1 | 15 | CSASWASGGTDTQYF | TGCAGTGCTAGTTGGGCTAGCGGGGGAACAGATACGCAGTATTTT
TRBD1 | many | TRBJ1-2 | TRBV20-1 | 13 | CSASDRGNFGYTF | TGCAGTGCGTCGGACAGGGGAAATTTTGGCTACACCTTC
. | . | TRBJ2-5 | TRBV12-3/TRBV12-4 | 13 | CASSLQGLETQYF | TGTGCCAGCAGCCTACAGGGTTTGGAGACCCAGTACTTC
TRBD1 | . | TRBJ2-1 | TRBV4-2 | 16 | CASSQDPDRGYNEQFF | TGTGCCAGCAGCCAAGATCCGGACAGGGGCTACAATGAGCAGTTCTTC
. | . | TRBJ2-7 | TRBV6-1 | 15 | CASRTAGGGHYEQYF | TGTGCCAGCCGCACAGCGGGCGGAGGGCACTACGAGCAGTACTTC
. | few | TRBJ2-4 | TRBV2 | 14 | CASSSRTEPYIQYF | TGTGCCAGCAGTTCGAGGACCGAACCTTACATTCAGTACTTC
TRBD1 | . | TRBJ2-2 | TRBV6-2/TRBV6-3 | 16 | CASSWGTGANTGELFF | TGTGCCAGCAGTTGGGGGACAGGGGCGAACACCGGGGAGCTGTTTTTT
TRBD2 | many | TRBJ2-3 | TRBV4-2 | 18 | CASSQVEILGDYTDTQYF | TGTGCCAGCAGCCAAGTTGAAATCCTAGGGGACTACACAGATACGCAGTATTTT
TRBD2 | few | TRBJ2-7 | TRBV12-3/TRBV12-4 | 16 | CASSFSGIRSSYEQYF | TGTGCCAGCAGCTTTAGCGGGATTCGTAGCTCCTACGAGCAGTACTTC
. | few | TRBJ2-1 | TRBV5-5 | 15 | CASSFSDTPYNEQFF | TGTGCCAGCAGCTTCTCCGATACCCCCTACAATGAGCAGTTCTTC
. | few | TRBJ2-5 | TRBV3-1 | 15 | CASSLSLTVSETQYF | TGTGCCAGCAGCCTCAGTCTAACCGTTTCGGAGACCCAGTACTTC
. | few | TRBJ2-7 | TRBV7-2 | 15 | CASNPSSAGPYEQYF | TGTGCCAGCAACCCCAGCAGCGCGGGGCCCTACGAGCAGTACTTC
. | . | TRBJ2-7 | TRBV2 | 13 | CASTFSGGGEQYF | TGTGCCAGCACTTTTAGCGGAGGCGGTGAGCAGTACTTC
. | few | TRBJ1-2 | TRBV6-5 | 15 | CASSYNQGQLYGYTF | TGTGCCAGCAGTTACAACCAGGGGCAACTCTATGGCTACACCTTC
. | few | TRBJ1-4 | TRBV20-1 | 14 | CSASSLGANEKLFF | TGCAGTGCTAGTAGTCTGGGGGCTAATGAAAAACTGTTTTTT
TRBD2 | few | TRBJ2-7 | TRBV4-3 | 14 | CASSPRGGPYEQYF | TGCGCCAGCAGCCCCCGGGGGGGACCCTACGAGCAGTACTTC
. | . | TRBJ1-2 | TRBV3-1 | 13 | CASSQAGLYGYTF | TGTGCCAGCAGCCAAGCAGGGCTCTATGGCTACACCTTC
. | . | TRBJ2-5 | TRBV20-1 | 12 | CSARSYGETQYF | TGCAGTGCTAGATCGTACGGGGAGACCCAGTACTTC
. | . | TRBJ1-5 | TRBV4-3 | 15 | CASSQDQGRDQPQHF | TGCGCCAGCAGCCAAGATCAAGGGCGTGATCAGCCCCAGCATTTT
. | . | TRBJ2-1 | TRBV4-3 | 13 | CASSQDMGQQQFF | TGCGCCAGCAGCCAAGATATGGGGCAGCAGCAGTTCTTC
. | . | TRBJ1-2 | TRBV6-1 | 14 | CASMSRWANYGYTF | TGTGCCAGCATGTCCCGTTGGGCTAACTATGGCTACACCTTC
. | . | TRBJ2-1 | TRBV7-6 | 14 | CASSLWAVGNEQFF | TGTGCCAGCAGCTTATGGGCAGTTGGCAATGAGCAGTTCTTC
TRBD1 | few | TRBJ1-3 | TRBV6-5 | 15 | CASSRQGASGNTIYF | TGTGCCAGCAGTCGACAGGGGGCAAGTGGAAACACCATATATTTT
. | . | TRBJ2-3 | TRBV7-2 | 13 | CASSLGQLRTQYF | TGTGCCAGCAGCTTAGGGCAGTTGCGTACGCAGTATTTT
. | . | TRBJ2-3 | TRBV10-1 | 14 | CASSPLKRRDTQYF | TGCGCCAGCAGTCCTCTAAAACGTCGCGATACGCAGTATTTT
. | many | TRBJ2-1 | TRBV12-3/TRBV12-4 | 15 | CASNLALSSYNEQFF | TGTGCCAGCAACCTAGCGTTAAGCTCCTACAATGAGCAGTTCTTC
. | . | TRBJ2-1 | TRBV18 | 15 | CASSPAATTYNEQFF | TGTGCCAGCTCACCGGCCGCGACCACTTACAATGAGCAGTTCTTC
. | . | TRBJ2-2 | TRBV20-1 | 14 | CSDVSGTLTGELFF | TGCAGTGACGTTTCCGGGACACTTACCGGGGAGCTGTTTTTT